This entry lists 15 T cell receptor beta chains sequenced from one sample in a study of shared clonotypes between healthy human individuals. The table came from immunoSEQ multiplex PCR; TCRdb's copy has only in-frame clones and leaves some out. The sample lists about 2.4 million clones; 90% to 95% were seen once. Sequenced sample: naive CD4+ T cells sorted from blood. The sample's subset: CD45RA+ positively selected. The receptors were sampled from a man younger than 35 in good health.

The CDR3: CASSLVTGGHQPQHF. Here the CDR3 DNA reads TGTGCCAGCAGCTTAGTAACAGGGGGCCACCAGCCCCAGCATTTT. This chain joins TRBV7-2 and TRBJ1-5; TRBD1 agrees at 9 bases. The J segment lost 7 bases and the V segment lost 1 base, leaving 5 bases of the junction unmatched. The CDR3 spans 15 residues. Per the germline V gene, CDR1 is SGHTA and CDR2 is FQGNSA.

The chain's CDR3 is CASSPGTPQQYF. CDR3 DNA sequence: TGTGCCAGCAGCCCTGGGACTCCCCAGCAGTACTTC. The chain employs TRBV6-5 and TRBJ2-7, with D possibly TRBD2 on 6 matching bases. CDR1 and CDR2 (germline): MNHEY, SVGAGI. Trimming removed 6 bases at V and 8 bases at J, with 14 bases between. The CDR3 loop spans 12 amino acids.

V and J are TRBV5-6 and TRBJ2-7; D is possibly TRBD1 or TRBD2 (5 bases each). The germline gives CDR1 SGHDT, CDR2 YYEEEE. This CDR3 spans 14 amino acids. Trimming removed 2 bases at V and 4 bases at J, with 13 bases between. The CDR3 sequence is CASSLLPGTYEQYF. The CDR3 nucleotides are TGTGCCAGCAGCTTACTCCCAGGGACGTACGAGCAGTACTTC. The full variable domain, completed using reference TRBV5-6 and TRBJ2-7, is DAGVTQSPTHLIKTRGQQVTLRCSPKSGHDTVSWYQQALGQGPQFIFQYYEEEERQRGNFPDRFSGHQFPNYSSELNVNALLLGDSALYLCASSLLPGTYEQYFGPGTRLTVT.

V and J are TRBV5-6 and TRBJ2-1, with 11 nucleotides matching TRBD2. This CDR3 contains 18 residues. The germline gives CDR1 SGHDT, CDR2 YYEEEE. J was trimmed by 4 bases and V by 4 bases; bases with no gene match: 13. CDR3 residues: CASSRGLADSRSYNEQFF. The DNA of the CDR3 is TGTGCCAGCAGCCGGGGACTAGCGGATTCCCGCTCTTACAATGAGCAGTTCTTC. Looking up the rest from reference TRBV5-6 and TRBJ2-1 gives the full variable domain: DAGVTQSPTHLIKTRGQQVTLRCSPKSGHDTVSWYQQALGQGPQFIFQYYEEEERQRGNFPDRFSGHQFPNYSSELNVNALLLGDSALYLCASSRGLADSRSYNEQFFGPGTRLTVL.

DNA for the CDR3: TGCAGCGCCAAGGAGACAGTGATGCGGCAAGAGACCCAGTACTTC. Residues: CSAKETVMRQETQYF. The genes are TRBV29-1 and TRBJ2-5, with D tentatively TRBD1 (5 bases). CDR3 length: 15 amino acids. Deletions cut 7 bases from V and 2 bases from J, with 20 bases between. The germline gives CDR1 SQVTM, CDR2 ANQGSEA.

The chain has TRBV28 and TRBJ2-6, with TRBD1 matching 7 bases. The length of the CDR3 is 16 residues. The trim removed 5 bases at V and 4 bases at J, leaving 8 bases unmatched. CDR1 and CDR2 from the germline V gene are MDHEN and SYDVKM. The CDR3 region is CASSQDRVKGANVLTF. CDR3 in DNA: TGTGCCAGCAGTCAAGACAGGGTCAAAGGGGCCAACGTCCTGACTTTC.

The chain joins TRBV11-2 to TRBJ1-1; TRBD1 agrees at 7 bases. CDR3 length: 15 residues. The J segment lost 1 base and the V segment lost 0 bases, leaving 2 bases of the junction unmatched. Germline V gene sequence: CDR1 SGHAT, CDR2 FQNNGV. CDR3 residues: CASSLEGTANTEAFF. CDR3 sequence (DNA): TGTGCCAGCAGCTTAGAAGGGACAGCGAACACTGAAGCTTTCTTT.

The rearrangement uses TRBV4-1 and TRBJ2-7, with 10 bases fitting TRBD2. Germline V gene data show CDR1 as MGHRA and CDR2 as YSYEKL. Trimming at V came to 0 bases and at J to 0 bases, leaving 8 bases not matched to a gene. This CDR3 has 18 amino acids. Here the CDR3 reads CASSQDLVLAGSSYEQYF. For the CDR3, the DNA is TGCGCCAGCAGCCAAGATTTAGTACTAGCGGGGAGCTCCTACGAGCAGTACTTC.

The chain uses TRBV6-6 and TRBJ1-5; D is possibly TRBD1 (5 bases). This CDR3 region has 14 residues. With 2 bases removed from V and 9 bases from J, the gap between germline ends came to 14 bases. Germline V lookup: CDR1 MNHNY, CDR2 SVGAGI (reference sequence). CDR3 DNA: TGTGCCAGCAGTTACGGGACGGAAGATATGCCCCAGCATTTT. Its translation is CASSYGTEDMPQHF.

The rearrangement links TRBV10-2 to TRBJ1-1; D ambiguous. The CDR3 consists of 16 residues. From germline, CDR1 is WSHSY and CDR2 SAAADI. Trimming shortened V by 3 bases and J by 1 base, and 15 bases separated the two germline ends. For the CDR3, the DNA is TGCGCCAGCAGTGACCTGCCCGGACTGGGGAACACTGAAGCTTTCTTT. Translated: CASSDLPGLGNTEAFF.

The genes are TRBV28 and TRBJ2-5, with 12 bases aligning to TRBD2. CDR3 length: 15 amino acids. After removal of 6 bases from V and 5 bases from J, the junction contained 7 bases not matched to a gene. Germline CDR1 MDHEN, CDR2 SYDVKM. CDR3 DNA: TGTGCCAGCAGCCACCGACTAGCGGGGGAGGAGACCCAGTACTTC. As protein: CASSHRLAGEETQYF.

The V gene is TRBV6-5, the J gene TRBJ2-5, with D perhaps TRBD1 or TRBD2 (5 bases each). The CDR3 length is 16 residues. Germline V gene lookup returns CDR1 MNHEY and CDR2 SVGAGI. Trimming took 0 bases from V and 5 from J, leaving 16 bases between them. CDR3 sequence: CASSYSGTGAGETQYF. CDR3 DNA: TGTGCCAGCAGTTACTCGGGTACCGGGGCTGGGGAGACCCAGTACTTC.

The chain recombines TRBV15 with TRBJ2-5, with 10 bases identical to TRBD1. J was trimmed by 4 bases and V by 0 bases; bases with no gene match: 8. Germline V gene data show CDR1 as LNHNV and CDR2 as YYDKDF (reference sequence). The CDR3 spans 17 residues. The CDR3 nucleotides are TGTGCCACCAGCAGAGATAGGGGGACAGGGGCCCGAGAGACCCAGTACTTC. This encodes CATSRDRGTGARETQYF.

The V call is TRBV19, the J call TRBJ1-2, with 8 bases that match TRBD1. This CDR3 has 15 amino acids. Germline assignment: CDR1 LNHDA and CDR2 SQIVND (reference sequence). J lost 4 bases, V lost 5 bases, and 9 bases had no gene match. The CDR3 coding sequence is TGTGCCAGTAGTGCCCACTTGGACAGGGCCTATGGCTACACCTTC. This encodes CASSAHLDRAYGYTF.

The chain uses TRBV18 and TRBJ1-2, with unresolved D. This CDR3 has 14 residues. Germline CDR1 is KGHSH and CDR2 is LQKENI. The V end lost 2 bases, the J end lost 5 bases, and 12 bases lay between the germline ends. CDR3 region: CASSPGGSQYGYTF. The CDR3 nucleotides are TGTGCCAGCTCACCAGGCGGCAGCCAATATGGCTACACCTTC. Together with reference TRBV18 and TRBJ1-2, the CDR3 gives the full variable domain: NAGVMQNPRHLVRRRGQEARLRCSPMKGHSHVYWYRQLPEEGLKFMVYLQKENIIDESGMPKERFSAEFPKEGPSILRIQQVVRGDSAAYFCASSPGGSQYGYTFGSGTRLTVV.